This T cell receptor (beta chain) was obtained from a study of regulatory T cells in long-lasting Graves disease. The table lists this clonotype with many counts. Time point meaning: newly diagnosed GD, antithyroid drugs for less than 3 months. Construction of the TCR library relied on RNA isolated from PBMCs. Germline CDR1 SGHKS, CDR2 YYEKEE (reference sequence). The V gene lost 3 bases and the J gene lost 8 bases, with 17 bases spanning the gap. The CDR3 length is 14 residues. Through Arm-PCR of CDR3 regions and iRepertoire HTBI primers, TCR beta libraries were built. TCRdb re-derived calls from the multiplex PCR reads in MiXCR, one entry per CDR3 protein. The repertoire holds around 500,000 distinct CDR3 sequences, with 9.5% to 15% as singletons. This same sample was also taken into another study, of T cells in Graves' hyperthyroidism and ophthalmopathy. As that report states: First-round RT-PCR targeting the TCR CDR3 was performed with the HTBI primer set. In the blood, most expanded thyroid clonotypes above 0.001 appeared as well.

This clonotype was obtained from a woman aged 25 to 39 with Graves disease. The chain combines TRBV5-5 with TRBJ1-2, with D tentatively TRBD1 (5 bases). Source: peripheral blood mononuclear cells (PBMCs), taken at new diagnosis, from a patient treated with antithyroid drugs. CDR3 in DNA: TGTGCCAGCAGCTGGGGGGTCTCTACCGAGGGCTACACCTTC. Protein sequence: CASSWGVSTEGYTF.